Below, 5 T cell receptor beta chains from the same sample are listed, as sequenced in a study of PD-L1 blockade in urothelial cancer (TCRdb year 2017). The receptor library was made with the immunoSEQ multiplex PCR assay. As stored in TCRdb, this immuneACCESS dataset retains in-frame rearrangements with V and J assigned. A fraction of the clones does not appear; measured against another copy, unresolved V genes explain less than half of the discrepancy, and the remainder lacks a known reason. The sample table records just under 40,000 clones; 80% to 95% of these occur just once. Roughly 12% of the sample is taken by the ten largest. This specimen's time point label, per the study, means: pretreatment peripheral blood. Specimen: PBMCs, collected around atezolizumab (anti-PD-L1) treatment. The receptors originated from an older woman with urothelial cancer.

J is TRBJ1-1 and V is TRBV6-1; weak D call: TRBD1 (5 bases). Germline CDR1 and CDR2: MNHNS and SASEGT. Trimming pared 2 bases from V and 11 bases from J, leaving 12 bases between. The CDR3 is made up of 12 amino acids. Here the CDR3 reads CASSESWGRAFF. The CDR3 DNA is TGTGCCAGCAGTGAAAGTTGGGGGAGGGCTTTCTTT.

V usage is TRBV4-1 and J usage is TRBJ2-3, with 13 bases that match TRBD2. Trimming at V came to 3 bases and at J to 7 bases, leaving 13 bases not matched to a gene. The CDR3 sequence is 18 residues long. Germline values: CDR1 MGHRA, CDR2 YSYEKL. The CDR3 sequence is CASSHPRGLAGLRNTQYF. The CDR3 nucleotides are TGCGCCAGCAGCCATCCCAGGGGACTAGCGGGGCTAAGGAATACGCAGTATTTT.

The chain has TRBV10-3 and TRBJ2-5, with TRBD1 matching 7 bases. V dropped 5 bases and J dropped 5; count of bases not matched to a gene: 5. Germline loops: CDR1 ENHRY, CDR2 SYGVKD. The CDR3 is 13 residues long. CDR3 nucleotide sequence: TGTGCCATCAGTACAGGGGTCCGGGAGACCCAGTACTTC. It specifies CAISTGVRETQYF.

The rearrangement joins TRBV4-2 to TRBJ2-7; 7 bases line up with TRBD2. V trimming: 1 base; J trimming: 0 bases; junction bases outside the gene matches: 9. Germline values: CDR1 LGHNA, CDR2 YNFKEQ. This CDR3 is 17 amino acids long. The CDR3 reads CASSQGVGGSDSYEQYF. CDR3 sequence (DNA): TGTGCCAGCAGCCAAGGAGTGGGAGGGAGCGACTCCTACGAGCAGTACTTC.

This chain joins TRBV15 and TRBJ1-1; tentatively, D is TRBD1 (6 bases). The germline gives CDR1 LNHNV, CDR2 YYDKDF (reference sequence). The V gene lost 1 base and the J gene lost 1 base, with 13 bases spanning the gap. CDR3 length equals 16 residues. CDR3 bases: TGTGCCACCAGCAGAGTTCCCCAGGGACAGAACACTGAAGCTTTCTTT. It yields the protein CATSRVPQGQNTEAFF.